A selection of T cell receptor beta chains follows, all from one sample in a study of T cell changes during pregnancy in multiple sclerosis. This table comes from immunoSEQ multiplex PCR, and its TCRdb copy is limited to in-frame clones, with some not included. The data show fewer than 95,000 clones, about 90% seen once. Sequenced material: peripheral blood, taken in the first trimester of pregnancy. All receptors come from a female donor in good health, enrolled as a control in a pregnancy study. CDR3s include the opening cysteine and the closing phenylalanine or tryptophan. A D gene is named only where the DNA matches it firmly. Clone size appears in some rows only: once, few, many, or a class for an expanded clone.

clone_size d_call j_call v_call cdr3_nt cdr3_aa
NA NA TRBJ1-5 TRBV5-6 TGTGCCAGCAGCTTGGGGGCCGCTAGCAATCAGCCCCAGCATTTT CASSLGAASNQPQHF
NA NA TRBJ1-2 TRBV29-1 TGCAGCGTTCCGGTGGGCATCTATGGCTACACCTTC CSVPVGIYGYTF
NA NA TRBJ2-5 TRBV5-6 TGTGCCAGCAGCTTGGTCACAGGCGGCGGAGAGACCCAGTACTTC CASSLVTGGGETQYF
NA NA TRBJ2-2 TRBV20-1 TGCAGTGCTATCAGGGCCGGGGAGCTGTTTTTT CSAIRAGELFF
NA NA TRBJ1-5 TRBV4-1 TGCGCCAGCAGCCAAGAATGGAGGGGTGGGGGTCAGCCCCAGCATTTT CASSQEWRGGGQPQHF
NA TRBD1 TRBJ2-7 TRBV10-1 TGCGCCACCGTCCGGGACAGGCCCTACGAGCAGTACTTC CATVRDRPYEQYF
once TRBD2 TRBJ2-3 TRBV28 TGTGCCAGCAGTTTATCTAGCGGTACTTATACGCAGTATTTT CASSLSSGTYTQYF
NA NA TRBJ2-2 TRBV6-5 TGTGCCAGCAGTTACTCGAGAGTCGGGGAGCTGTTTTTT CASSYSRVGELFF
NA NA TRBJ2-1 TRBV12-5 TGTGCTAGTGGTTTGTTCATAGAGAATGAGCAGTTCTTC CASGLFIENEQFF
NA NA TRBJ2-6 TRBV6-5 TGTGCCAGCAGACGGACTGATGGGGCCAACGTCCTGACTTTC CASRRTDGANVLTF
NA TRBD1 TRBJ2-5 TRBV6-1 TGTGCCAGCACCCTGGACAGGTCTGAGACCCAGTACTTC CASTLDRSETQYF
NA NA TRBJ1-2 TRBV6-5 TGTGCCAGCAGTTACTCCCACAGGTCCGACTCTTATGGCTACACCTTC CASSYSHRSDSYGYTF
NA TRBD2 TRBJ2-3 TRBV5-1 TGCGCCAGCAGCTTAGCGGGAACAGATACGCAGTATTTT CASSLAGTDTQYF
NA TRBD1 TRBJ1-5 TRBV27 TGTGCCAGCAGTTTTATCGGCGGGACAGGGGGGAATCAGCCCCAGCATTTT CASSFIGGTGGNQPQHF
NA NA TRBJ1-5 TRBV21-1 TGTGCCAGCAGGCGACAGTCTTATAGCAATCAGCCCCAGCATTTT CASRRQSYSNQPQHF
NA TRBD1 TRBJ2-1 TRBV6-1 TGTGCCAGCAGTACAGGGGGCAATGAGCAGTTCTTC CASSTGGNEQFF
NA NA TRBJ2-2 TRBV7-8 TGTGCCAGCAGCTTTGGACAAAACACCGGGGAGCTGTTTTTT CASSFGQNTGELFF
NA NA TRBJ2-3 TRBV14 TGTGCCAGCAGCGGGCCGTTAAGCACAGATACGCAGTATTTT CASSGPLSTDTQYF
NA TRBD2 TRBJ2-5 TRBV28 TGTGCCAGCAGTCCGCCTAGCGGCCAAGAGACCCAGTACTTC CASSPPSGQETQYF
NA NA TRBJ2-7 TRBV18 TGTGCCAGCTCACCACCTGGATGGACTGAGCGGCCACCCTACGAGCAGTACTTC CASSPPGWTERPPYEQYF
NA NA TRBJ2-6 TRBV2 TGTGCCAGCCGAGTGGAGTCTGGGGCCAACGTCCTGACTTTC CASRVESGANVLTF
NA TRBD1 TRBJ2-7 TRBV28 TGTGCCAGCAGTTACCGACAGGGGTACCACGAGCAGTACTTC CASSYRQGYHEQYF
NA NA TRBJ1-2 TRBV2 TGTGCCAGCATTCGGGGGACTAACTATGGCTACACCTTC CASIRGTNYGYTF